This entry lists 18 T cell receptor beta chains sequenced from one sample in a study of cytomegalovirus exposure and HLA in healthy donors (dated by TCRdb to 2016 to 2017). Library creation used the immunoSEQ multiplex PCR assay. For the multiplex PCR, a mixture combining 60 forward primers for TCR Vbeta segments and 13 reverse primers for TCR Jbeta segments was used. TCRdb provides this immuneACCESS table in a form limited to in-frame rearrangements. Some clones are lacking; in checked studies, under half of them reflect an unresolved V gene, and why the rest are absent is not known. In all, the sample holds some 140,000 clones, and about three quarters of those were seen once. Less than 1.5% of the sample is in the top ten clones. The specimen was PBMCs. These receptors were collected from a male donor in good health and CMV-seropositive.

V and J are TRBV10-3 and TRBJ2-3, with 13 bases aligning to TRBD2. Losses at the gene ends were 2 bases for V and 1 base for J; bases not matched to a gene: 0. The CDR3 runs 16 residues. Germline V lookup: CDR1 ENHRY, CDR2 SYGVKD. The CDR3 is CAISETSGRGTDTQYF. CDR3 DNA: TGTGCCATCAGTGAGACTAGCGGGAGGGGCACAGATACGCAGTATTTT.

This chain connects TRBV27 to TRBJ1-3; D not certain. The CDR3 is 14 amino acids. The ends were cut back, 5 bases at V and 2 bases at J, with 10 bases in the middle. The germline CDR1 and CDR2 sequences are MNHEY and SMNVEV (reference sequence). The DNA of the CDR3 is TGTGCCAGCAGTGTTCTTCAGACTGGAAACACCATATATTTT. Translated: CASSVLQTGNTIYF.

V gene TRBV10-3 combines with J gene TRBJ2-2; 7 bases are a match to TRBD1. This CDR3 contains 14 residues. The junction had 8 bases not matched to a gene; V was cut back by 9 bases and J by 4 bases. From germline, CDR1 is ENHRY and CDR2 SYGVKD. This CDR3 is CAIQGYASTGELFF. As DNA, the CDR3 is TGTGCCATACAGGGGTATGCCAGCACCGGGGAGCTGTTTTTT.

The gene calls are TRBV28 and TRBJ2-7; a possible D gene is TRBD1 (5 bases). Germline loops: CDR1 MDHEN, CDR2 SYDVKM. The germline V and J ends were trimmed by 8 bases and 2 bases, with 13 bases remaining between them. The CDR3 length is 13 residues. The CDR3 region has the DNA TGTGCCAGCGGTGATGGGGCGACCTACGAGCAGTACTTC. Amino acids: CASGDGATYEQYF.

The rearrangement uses TRBV7-2 and TRBJ1-2; D gene unclear. CDR3 length: 14 amino acids. Germline CDR1 is SGHTA and CDR2 is FQGNSA. The ends were cut back, 3 bases at V and 2 bases at J, with 10 bases in the middle. The CDR3 spells CASSFGRLNYGYTF. Here the CDR3 DNA reads TGTGCCAGCAGCTTCGGGAGACTAAACTATGGCTACACCTTC.

The chain employs TRBV7-3 and TRBJ2-1, with 9 bases lining up with TRBD2. V shed 5 bases, J shed 1 base, and the junction held 6 bases outside the gene matches. Germline V CDR1 and CDR2: SGHTA, FQGTGA. This CDR3 region has 16 residues. The CDR3 reads CASSPSLAGSYNEQFF. The CDR3 DNA reads as TGTGCCAGCAGCCCTTCCCTAGCGGGATCCTACAATGAGCAGTTCTTC.

In its sample, this clone was seen once. The chain uses TRBV4-1 and TRBJ2-3; TRBD2 matches at 8 bases. The V gene end was trimmed by 3 bases and the J gene end by 5 bases; junction bases not matched to a gene: 7. The germline gives CDR1 MGHRA, CDR2 YSYEKL. CDR3 size: 15 residues. CDR3 sequence reads: CASSQGTRQIDTQYF. The CDR3 DNA reads TGCGCCAGCAGCCAGGGGACTAGGCAGATAGATACGCAGTATTTT.

This chain links TRBV19 with TRBJ1-2, with a weak D call TRBD1 (5 bases). The germline V and J ends were trimmed by 4 bases and 5 bases, with 11 bases remaining between them. This CDR3 comprises 13 residues. Looked up from germline, CDR1 is LNHDA and CDR2 is SQIVND (reference sequence). The CDR3 bases are TGTGCCAGTAGTAGGGGGGATAGGTATGGCTACACCTTC. This codes for CASSRGDRYGYTF.

The chain employs TRBV20-1 and TRBJ2-1; 7 bases align to TRBD1. Germline loops: CDR1 DFQATT, CDR2 SNEGSKA (reference sequence). There are 11 residues in the CDR3. The V segment lost 7 bases and the J segment 6 bases; nucleotides outside the gene matches: 3. The CDR3 coding sequence is TGCAGTGGGGACAGAGCCAATGAGCAGTTCTTC. Amino acid sequence: CSGDRANEQFF.

Of note for this clone: Its ends do not fully match the called genes, so a read error is possible. The chain recombines TRBV28 with TRBJ2-5; 8 bases match TRBD2. Per germline, CDR1 MDHEN and CDR2 SYDVKM. The CDR3 extends over 19 amino acids. The CDR3 DNA is TGTGCCAGCAGCAACGCCGGGCTAGCGGGTAGGGGGAGTATAGAGGCCCAGTACTTC. Its translation is CASSNAGLAGRGSIEAQYF.

V is TRBV5-8 and J is TRBJ1-1; unclear D gene. The CDR3 runs to 11 residues. Germline V gives CDR1 SGHTS, CDR2 YDEGEE. V gave up 2 bases and J gave up 8 bases, with 7 bases separating them. CDR3 DNA sequence: TGTGCCAGCAGCTTTCGCAGGGAAGCTTTCTTT. This codes for CASSFRREAFF.

CDR3: CASSLRESSYEQYF. CDR3 nucleotides: TGTGCCAGCAGCTTACGCGAGAGCTCCTACGAGCAGTACTTC. V usage is TRBV11-1 and J usage is TRBJ2-7, with no clear D. Trimming removed 2 bases at V and 0 bases at J, with 8 bases between. Germline CDR1 SGHAT, CDR2 FQDESV (reference sequence). This CDR3 region has 14 residues.

CDR3 DNA sequence: TGTGCCAGCAGCCAGCACACTAGCGGGGATGCAGATACGCAGTATTTT. Its protein product is CASSQHTSGDADTQYF. The chain has TRBV4-2 and TRBJ2-3; 10 positions match TRBD2. V shed 3 bases and J 4 bases; nucleotides not matched to a gene: 7. Germline lookup yields CDR1 LGHNA and CDR2 YNFKEQ. There are 16 residues in the CDR3.

The V and J genes are TRBV28 and TRBJ1-2; maybe TRBD1 (6 bases). Per germline, CDR1 MDHEN and CDR2 SYDVKM. CDR3 length: 14 amino acids. Trimming took 2 bases from V and 5 from J, leaving 12 bases between them. CDR3 nucleotides: TGTGCCAGCAGTTTAGGGGCAGGGGCGTATGGCTACACCTTC. It codes for CASSLGAGAYGYTF.

A few counts support this clone. The chain is built from TRBV6-5 and TRBJ1-2; 8 bases fit TRBD1. The CDR3 covers 15 residues. Germline V gene data show CDR1 as MNHEY and CDR2 as SVGAGI. Trimming took 6 bases from V and 4 from J; bases not matched to a gene: 10. The CDR3 region is CASRERQGIGYGYTF. The CDR3 DNA reads TGTGCCAGCAGGGAAAGACAGGGGATAGGCTATGGCTACACCTTC.

This chain's CDR3 is CASSPGDMNTEAFF. In DNA, the CDR3 is TGTGCCAGCTCACCGGGGGACATGAACACTGAAGCTTTCTTT. This chain connects TRBV18 to TRBJ1-1; D might be TRBD1 (6 bases). The CDR3 contains 14 residues. The germline V gene encodes CDR1 KGHSH and CDR2 LQKENI. V was pared by 3 bases and J by 0 bases, with 8 bases between.

The chain has TRBV19 and TRBJ2-1, with 9 bases matching TRBD1. The CDR3 covers 16 residues. V shed 5 bases, J shed 4 bases, and the junction held 9 bases outside the gene matches. Germline-derived CDR1 and CDR2 are LNHDA and SQIVND (reference sequence). DNA of the CDR3: TGTGCCAGTAGTCCGCTAACAGGGGGCTATTACAATGAGCAGTTCTTC. Protein product: CASSPLTGGYYNEQFF.

This clone came up a few times. The genes are TRBV4-3 and TRBJ2-4; weak D call: TRBD1 (7 bases). Germline V gives CDR1 LGHNA, CDR2 YSLEER. V lost 4 bases, J lost 13 bases, and 17 bases lay in between. This CDR3 region has 13 residues. The chain's CDR3 is CASSLAGGQIQYF. The CDR3 nucleotides read TGCGCCAGCAGCCTCGCCGGGGGACAGATACAGTACTTC.